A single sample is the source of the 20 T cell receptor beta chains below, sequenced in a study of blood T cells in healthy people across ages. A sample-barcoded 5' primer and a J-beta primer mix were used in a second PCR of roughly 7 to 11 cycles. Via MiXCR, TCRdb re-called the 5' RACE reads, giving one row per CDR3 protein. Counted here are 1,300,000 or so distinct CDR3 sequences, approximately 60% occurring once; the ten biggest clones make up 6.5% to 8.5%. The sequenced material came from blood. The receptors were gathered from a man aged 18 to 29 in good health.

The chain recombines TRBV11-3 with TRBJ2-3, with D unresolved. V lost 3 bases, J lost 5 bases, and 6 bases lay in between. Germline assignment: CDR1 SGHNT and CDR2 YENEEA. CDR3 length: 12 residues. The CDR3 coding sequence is TGTGCCAGCAGCTTGAATAGAGATACGCAGTATTTT. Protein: CASSLNRDTQYF.

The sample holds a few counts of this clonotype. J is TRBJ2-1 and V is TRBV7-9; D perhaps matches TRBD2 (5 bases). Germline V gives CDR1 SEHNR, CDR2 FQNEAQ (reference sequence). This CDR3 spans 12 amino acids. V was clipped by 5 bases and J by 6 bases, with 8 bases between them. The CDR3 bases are TGTGCCAGCAGCCGCGGGTTCAATGAGCAGTTCTTC. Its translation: CASSRGFNEQFF.

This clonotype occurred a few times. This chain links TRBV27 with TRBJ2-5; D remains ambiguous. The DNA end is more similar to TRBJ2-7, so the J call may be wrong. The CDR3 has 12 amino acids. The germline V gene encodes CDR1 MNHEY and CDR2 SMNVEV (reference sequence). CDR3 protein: CASAAFLGEQYF. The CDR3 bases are TGTGCCAGCGCCGCCTTTCTTGGCGAGCAGTACTTC.

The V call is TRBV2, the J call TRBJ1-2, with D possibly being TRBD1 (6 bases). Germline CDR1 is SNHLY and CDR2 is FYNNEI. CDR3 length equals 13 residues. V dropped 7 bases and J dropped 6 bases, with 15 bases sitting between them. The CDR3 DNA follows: TGTGCCAGCACCTCTGGGGGGGGCGATGGCTACACCTTC. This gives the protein CASTSGGGDGYTF.

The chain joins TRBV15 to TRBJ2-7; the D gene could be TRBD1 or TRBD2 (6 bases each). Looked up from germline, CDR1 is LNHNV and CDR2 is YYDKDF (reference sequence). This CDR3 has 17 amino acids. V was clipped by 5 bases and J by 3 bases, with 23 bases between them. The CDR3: CATSAHPEGDFFYEQYF. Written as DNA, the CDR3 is TGTGCCACCAGCGCCCACCCAGAGGGGGACTTTTTCTACGAGCAGTACTTC. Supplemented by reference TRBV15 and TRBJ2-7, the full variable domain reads DAMVIQNPRYQVTQFGKPVTLSCSQTLNHNVMYWYQQKSSQAPKLLFHYYDKDFNNEADTPDNFQSRRPNTSFCFLDIRSPGLGDTAMYLCATSAHPEGDFFYEQYFGPGTRLTVT.

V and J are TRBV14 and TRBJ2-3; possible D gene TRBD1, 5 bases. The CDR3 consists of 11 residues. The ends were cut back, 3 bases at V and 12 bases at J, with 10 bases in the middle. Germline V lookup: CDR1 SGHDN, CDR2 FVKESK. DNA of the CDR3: TGTGCCAGCAGCCATGGGGCCCCCCAGTATTTT. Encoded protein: CASSHGAPQYF.

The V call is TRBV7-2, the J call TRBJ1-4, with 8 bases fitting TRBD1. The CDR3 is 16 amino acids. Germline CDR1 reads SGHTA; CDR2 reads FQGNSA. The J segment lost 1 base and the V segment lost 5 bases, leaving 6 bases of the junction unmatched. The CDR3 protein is CASSALGQGTNEKLFF. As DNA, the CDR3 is TGTGCCAGCAGCGCCCTCGGACAGGGAACTAATGAAAAACTGTTTTTT.

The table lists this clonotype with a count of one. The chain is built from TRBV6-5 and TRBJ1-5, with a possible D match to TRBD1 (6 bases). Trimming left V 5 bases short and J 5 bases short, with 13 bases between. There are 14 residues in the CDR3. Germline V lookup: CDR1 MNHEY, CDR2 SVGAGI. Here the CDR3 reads CASSREGEHQPQHF. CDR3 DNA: TGTGCCAGCAGTCGTGAGGGGGAACATCAGCCCCAGCATTTT.

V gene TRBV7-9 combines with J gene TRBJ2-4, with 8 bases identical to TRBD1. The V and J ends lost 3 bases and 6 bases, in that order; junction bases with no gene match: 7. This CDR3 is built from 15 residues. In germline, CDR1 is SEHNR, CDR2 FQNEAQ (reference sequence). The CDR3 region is CASSLSGTGGNIQYF. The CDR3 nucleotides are TGTGCCAGCAGCTTGTCCGGGACAGGAGGAAACATTCAGTACTTC.

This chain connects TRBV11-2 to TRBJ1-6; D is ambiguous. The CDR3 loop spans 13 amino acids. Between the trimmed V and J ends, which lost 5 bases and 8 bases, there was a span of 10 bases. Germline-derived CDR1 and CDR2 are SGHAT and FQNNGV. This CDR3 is CASSPKRDSPLHF. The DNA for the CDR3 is TGTGCCAGCAGCCCCAAAAGAGATTCACCCCTCCACTTT.

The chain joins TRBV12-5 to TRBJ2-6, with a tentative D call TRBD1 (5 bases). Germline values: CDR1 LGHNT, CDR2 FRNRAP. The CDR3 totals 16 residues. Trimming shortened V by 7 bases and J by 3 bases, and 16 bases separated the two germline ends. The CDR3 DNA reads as TGTGCTAGTGCCCAGGGCCTAAGATATGGGGCCAACGTCCTGACTTTC. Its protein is CASAQGLRYGANVLTF. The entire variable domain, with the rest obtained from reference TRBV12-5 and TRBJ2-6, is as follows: DARVTQTPRHKVTEMGQEVTMRCQPILGHNTVFWYRQTMMQGLELLAYFRNRAPLDDSGMPKDRFSAEMPDATLATLKIQPSEPRDSAVYFCASAQGLRYGANVLTFGAGSRLTVL.

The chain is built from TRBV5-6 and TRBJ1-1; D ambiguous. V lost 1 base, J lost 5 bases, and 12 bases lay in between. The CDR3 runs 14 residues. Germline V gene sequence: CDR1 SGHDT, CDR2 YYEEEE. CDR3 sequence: CASSLRSRWTEAFF. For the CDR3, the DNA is TGTGCCAGCAGCTTGCGGAGCAGATGGACTGAAGCTTTCTTT.

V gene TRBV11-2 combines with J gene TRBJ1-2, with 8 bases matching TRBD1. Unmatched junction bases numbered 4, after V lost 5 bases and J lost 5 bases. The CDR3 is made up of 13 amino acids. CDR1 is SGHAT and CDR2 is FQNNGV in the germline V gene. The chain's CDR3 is CASSVDRVYGYTF. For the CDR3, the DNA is TGTGCCAGCAGCGTGGACAGGGTATATGGCTACACCTTC.

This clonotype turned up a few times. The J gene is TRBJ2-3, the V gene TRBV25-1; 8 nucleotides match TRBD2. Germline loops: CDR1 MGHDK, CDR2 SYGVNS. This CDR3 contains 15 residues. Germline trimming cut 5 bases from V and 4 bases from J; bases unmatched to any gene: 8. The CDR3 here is CASSLAAGEADTQYF. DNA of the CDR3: TGTGCCAGCAGTCTGGCAGCGGGGGAGGCAGATACGCAGTATTTT. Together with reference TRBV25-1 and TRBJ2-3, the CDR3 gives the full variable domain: EADIYQTPRYLVIGTGKKITLECSQTMGHDKMYWYQQDPGMELHLIHYSYGVNSTEKGDLSSESTVSRIRTEHFPLTLESARPSHTSQYLCASSLAAGEADTQYFGPGTRLTVL.

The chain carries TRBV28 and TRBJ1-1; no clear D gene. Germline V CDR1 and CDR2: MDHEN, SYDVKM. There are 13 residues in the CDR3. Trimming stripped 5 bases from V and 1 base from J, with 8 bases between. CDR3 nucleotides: TGTGCCAGCAGTCCGCATGGGAACACTGAAGCTTTCTTT. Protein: CASSPHGNTEAFF.

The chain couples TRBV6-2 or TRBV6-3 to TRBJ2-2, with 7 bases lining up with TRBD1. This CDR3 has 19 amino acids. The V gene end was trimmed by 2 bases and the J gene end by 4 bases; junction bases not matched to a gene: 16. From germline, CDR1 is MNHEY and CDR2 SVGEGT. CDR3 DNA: TGTGCCAGCAGTTACAACCGGGACAGCACGCTACGGGGCACCGGGGAGCTGTTTTTT. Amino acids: CASSYNRDSTLRGTGELFF.

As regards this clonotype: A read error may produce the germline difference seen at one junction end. The CDR3 DNA reads TGCAGTGCTCGAGAGGGACCGATGAACACTGAAGCTTTCTTT. Translation gives CSAREGPMNTEAFF. The chain employs TRBV20-1 and TRBJ1-1; D is perhaps TRBD1 (5 bases). Looked up from germline, CDR1 is DFQATT and CDR2 is SNEGSKA (reference sequence). The CDR3 totals 14 residues.

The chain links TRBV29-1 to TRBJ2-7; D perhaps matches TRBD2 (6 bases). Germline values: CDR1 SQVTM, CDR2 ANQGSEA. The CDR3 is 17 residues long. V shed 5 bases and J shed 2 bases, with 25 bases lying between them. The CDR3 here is CSVRGPGAPRRAYEQYF. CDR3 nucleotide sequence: TGCAGCGTTAGGGGTCCCGGGGCCCCCCGGAGGGCCTACGAGCAGTACTTC.

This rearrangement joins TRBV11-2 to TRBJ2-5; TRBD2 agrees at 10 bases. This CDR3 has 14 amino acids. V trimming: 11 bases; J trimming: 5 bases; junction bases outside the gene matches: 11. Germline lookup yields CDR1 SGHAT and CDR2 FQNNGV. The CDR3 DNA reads TGTGCCCGGGGAACTAGCGGGGCTGGGGAGACCCAGTACTTC. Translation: CARGTSGAGETQYF.

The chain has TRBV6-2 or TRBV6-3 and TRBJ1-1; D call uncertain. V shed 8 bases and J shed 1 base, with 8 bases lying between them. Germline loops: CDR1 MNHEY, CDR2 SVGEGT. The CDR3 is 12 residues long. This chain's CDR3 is CASGPENTEAFF. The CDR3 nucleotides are TGTGCCAGCGGGCCGGAGAACACTGAAGCTTTCTTT.